The rows below give T cell receptor beta chains drawn from one sample of a study of T cells in Graves' hyperthyroidism and ophthalmopathy. MiXCR was run by TCRdb on the multiplex PCR reads, yielding one entry per CDR3 protein. The sample has about 420,000 distinct CDR3 sequences, approximately 14% seen once. The sequenced sample was blood. The receptor source for this set is a woman aged 18 to 35 with Graves' hyperthyroidism. The CDR3 runs from the conserved cysteine through the conserved F or W. A D gene is named only where the DNA matches it firmly. The size of a clone is reported for some rows only, either as once, few or many, or as a class for expanded clones.

CDR3 length: 14
clone size: many
D gene: NA
V gene: TRBV5-6
J gene: TRBJ2-7
CDR3 DNA: TGTGCCAGCAGCCGGGACTTCGCCTCCTACGAGCAGTACTTC
CDR3 protein: CASSRDFASYEQYF

CDR3 length: 16
clone size: NA
D gene: TRBD2
V gene: TRBV11-3
J gene: TRBJ2-3
CDR3 DNA: TGTGCCAGCAGAGCCCTAGCGGGGACTAGCACAGATACGCAGTATTTT
CDR3 protein: CASRALAGTSTDTQYF

CDR3 length: 15
clone size: many
D gene: TRBD2
V gene: TRBV27
J gene: TRBJ2-7
CDR3 DNA: TGTGCCAGCAGTGGGGGGGGGAGGAGCTCCTACGAGCAGTACTTC
CDR3 protein: CASSGGGRSSYEQYF

CDR3 length: 14
clone size: once
D gene: NA
V gene: TRBV12-3/TRBV12-4
J gene: TRBJ1-4
CDR3 DNA: TGTGCCAGCAGAATTACGTCCGAAGGTGAAAAACTGTTTTTT
CDR3 protein: CASRITSEGEKLFF

CDR3 length: 11
clone size: NA
D gene: NA
V gene: TRBV3-1
J gene: TRBJ1-5
CDR3 DNA: TGTGCCAGCAGCCAAGGTGGATTCCAGCATTTT
CDR3 protein: CASSQGGFQHF

CDR3 length: 13
clone size: many
D gene: TRBD1
V gene: TRBV5-1
J gene: TRBJ1-2
CDR3 DNA: TGCGCCAGCAGCCCGACAGGGCTTTATGACTACACCTTC
CDR3 protein: CASSPTGLYDYTF

CDR3 length: 15
clone size: NA
D gene: NA
V gene: TRBV15
J gene: TRBJ2-7
CDR3 DNA: TGTGCCACCAGCAGAGATATCTTAAGGGGTTACGAGCAGTACTTC
CDR3 protein: CATSRDILRGYEQYF

CDR3 length: 17
clone size: many
D gene: TRBD1
V gene: TRBV18
J gene: TRBJ1-4
CDR3 DNA: TGTGCCAGCTCAGGACAGGGGCAATCACCAACTAATGAAAAACTGTTTTTT
CDR3 protein: CASSGQGQSPTNEKLFF

CDR3 length: 15
clone size: NA
D gene: TRBD2
V gene: TRBV7-2
J gene: TRBJ2-7
CDR3 DNA: TGTGCCAGCAGCTTTAGCGGGAGCAACTCCTACGAGCAGTACTTC
CDR3 protein: CASSFSGSNSYEQYF

CDR3 length: 17
clone size: few
D gene: NA
V gene: TRBV6-1
J gene: TRBJ1-2
CDR3 DNA: TGTGCCAGCAGTGAATCAGCGCCCCGAAGGGGGGACTATGGCTACACCTTC
CDR3 protein: CASSESAPRRGDYGYTF

CDR3 length: 17
clone size: NA
D gene: TRBD1
V gene: TRBV2
J gene: TRBJ1-2
CDR3 DNA: TGTGCCAGCAGTCACGAACCCGCCGGGACAGGGAACTATGGCTACACCTTC
CDR3 protein: CASSHEPAGTGNYGYTF

CDR3 length: 15
clone size: NA
D gene: TRBD2
V gene: TRBV28
J gene: TRBJ2-7
CDR3 DNA: TGTGCCAGCATGACTCCGGGAGGAGGGGTGGTTGGGCAGTACTTC
CDR3 protein: CASMTPGGGVVGQYF

CDR3 length: 13
clone size: many
D gene: TRBD1
V gene: TRBV11-2
J gene: TRBJ2-7
CDR3 DNA: TGTGCCAGCAGCGCCGGACAGGTGGGAGAGCAGTACTTC
CDR3 protein: CASSAGQVGEQYF

CDR3 length: 16
clone size: NA
D gene: NA
V gene: TRBV19
J gene: TRBJ1-5
CDR3 DNA: TGTGCCAGTAGCATCCCTACGGGGTTAAACAATCAGCCCCAGCATTTT
CDR3 protein: CASSIPTGLNNQPQHF

CDR3 length: 17
clone size: NA
D gene: TRBD1
V gene: TRBV29-1
J gene: TRBJ1-2
CDR3 DNA: TGCAGCGTTCTCTCCGACGGCGGACAGGCCAATTTCTATGGCTACACCTTC
CDR3 protein: CSVLSDGGQANFYGYTF

CDR3 length: 14
clone size: once
D gene: TRBD2
V gene: TRBV28
J gene: TRBJ2-7
CDR3 DNA: TGTGCCAGTTCCCAAGCGGGACGGTACTACGAGCAGTACTTC
CDR3 protein: CASSQAGRYYEQYF

CDR3 length: 15
clone size: NA
D gene: NA
V gene: TRBV12-3/TRBV12-4
J gene: TRBJ2-3
CDR3 DNA: TGTGCCACCGAAGGGGGGGCGGGTGGCACAGATACGCAGTATTTT
CDR3 protein: CATEGGAGGTDTQYF

CDR3 length: 14
clone size: NA
D gene: TRBD2
V gene: TRBV19
J gene: TRBJ2-7
CDR3 DNA: TGTGCCAGTAATCGGGAGGTTAGCTCCTACGAGCAGTACTTC
CDR3 protein: CASNREVSSYEQYF

CDR3 length: 12
clone size: many
D gene: NA
V gene: TRBV6-1
J gene: TRBJ1-6
CDR3 DNA: TGTGCCAGCAGCCTAAGCCCCTCACCCCTCCACTTT
CDR3 protein: CASSLSPSPLHF

CDR3 length: 15
clone size: many
D gene: TRBD2
V gene: TRBV3-1
J gene: TRBJ2-1
CDR3 DNA: TGTGCCAGCAGCCAAGGGAGCGGGGGGGCGGATGAGCAGTTCTTC
CDR3 protein: CASSQGSGGADEQFF

CDR3 length: 15
clone size: many
D gene: TRBD1
V gene: TRBV6-5
J gene: TRBJ1-5
CDR3 DNA: TGTGCCAGCAGTTACGCTGGGGACAGGGGCTCGGCCCAGCATTTT
CDR3 protein: CASSYAGDRGSAQHF

CDR3 length: 17
clone size: NA
D gene: TRBD1
V gene: TRBV9
J gene: TRBJ1-3
CDR3 DNA: TGTGCCAGCAGCGCGGGGGACAGGGGACCGGTTGGAAACACCATATATTTT
CDR3 protein: CASSAGDRGPVGNTIYF

CDR3 length: 13
clone size: NA
D gene: NA
V gene: TRBV4-2
J gene: TRBJ1-1
CDR3 DNA: TGTGCCAGCAGCCAAGATTGGCGGGAAGAAGCTTTCTTT
CDR3 protein: CASSQDWREEAFF

CDR3 length: 16
clone size: many
D gene: NA
V gene: TRBV19
J gene: TRBJ1-2
CDR3 DNA: TGTGCCAGTAGTATCCGGGACCCGGGCGTACACTATGGCTACACCTTC
CDR3 protein: CASSIRDPGVHYGYTF

CDR3 length: 19
clone size: NA
D gene: TRBD1
V gene: TRBV9
J gene: TRBJ2-6
CDR3 DNA: TGTGCCAGCAGCGTAGCTACTGGGACAGCTTTCTCTGGGGCCAACGTCCTGACTTTC
CDR3 protein: CASSVATGTAFSGANVLTF

CDR3 length: 12
clone size: many
D gene: NA
V gene: TRBV28
J gene: TRBJ1-2
CDR3 DNA: TGTGCCAGCAAATTTGGGCTGTATGGCTACACCTTC
CDR3 protein: CASKFGLYGYTF

CDR3 length: 16
clone size: many
D gene: TRBD1
V gene: TRBV10-3
J gene: TRBJ2-5
CDR3 DNA: TGTGCCATCAGTACCCGGGACAGGGTACGCGGAGAGACCCAGTACTTC
CDR3 protein: CAISTRDRVRGETQYF

CDR3 length: 15
clone size: NA
D gene: TRBD2
V gene: TRBV6-1
J gene: TRBJ2-3
CDR3 DNA: TGTGCCAGCAGTGAAGAATGGACTAGCGGGATGGCGCAGTATTTT
CDR3 protein: CASSEEWTSGMAQYF

CDR3 length: 16
clone size: NA
D gene: NA
V gene: TRBV6-1
J gene: TRBJ2-3
CDR3 DNA: TGTGCCACCAACTTTTCCCCCTGGGTCAGCACAGATACGCAGTATTTT
CDR3 protein: CATNFSPWVSTDTQYF

CDR3 length: 15
clone size: many
D gene: TRBD2
V gene: TRBV2
J gene: TRBJ2-7
CDR3 DNA: TGTGCCAGCAGTGCTCTAGCGGGAGGACCCCCGGAGCAGTACTTC
CDR3 protein: CASSALAGGPPEQYF

CDR3 length: 15
clone size: many
D gene: TRBD2
V gene: TRBV6-1
J gene: TRBJ2-3
CDR3 DNA: TGTGCCAGCAGGCTCCGACTAGCCCGCACAGATACGCAGTATTTT
CDR3 protein: CASRLRLARTDTQYF

CDR3 length: 15
clone size: many
D gene: TRBD1
V gene: TRBV12-3/TRBV12-4
J gene: TRBJ2-7
CDR3 DNA: TGTGCCAGCAGTTCGTCCCGGGACAGATCCTACGAGCAGTACTTC
CDR3 protein: CASSSSRDRSYEQYF

CDR3 length: 17
clone size: few
D gene: TRBD1
V gene: TRBV6-2/TRBV6-3
J gene: TRBJ2-3
CDR3 DNA: TGTGCCAGCCCCCGATTTACCACAGGGGACCCGCCAGATACGCAGTATTTT
CDR3 protein: CASPRFTTGDPPDTQYF

CDR3 length: 15
clone size: many
D gene: TRBD2
V gene: TRBV7-2
J gene: TRBJ2-5
CDR3 DNA: TGTGCCAGCAGCAGACTAGCACGGTACCAAGAGACCCAGTACTTC
CDR3 protein: CASSRLARYQETQYF

CDR3 length: 14
clone size: many
D gene: NA
V gene: TRBV5-1
J gene: TRBJ2-3
CDR3 DNA: TGCGCCAGCAGCTTGTTCTGGGCCCCAGATACGCAGTATTTT
CDR3 protein: CASSLFWAPDTQYF

CDR3 length: 14
clone size: once
D gene: NA
V gene: TRBV12-3/TRBV12-4
J gene: TRBJ2-3
CDR3 DNA: TGTGCCAGCAGTTTACCAAGCGGATCAGATACGCAGTATTTT
CDR3 protein: CASSLPSGSDTQYF

CDR3 length: 14
clone size: many
D gene: TRBD1
V gene: TRBV12-3/TRBV12-4
J gene: TRBJ1-2
CDR3 DNA: TGTGCCAGCAGTGACTCCACAGGGGCGGAGGGCTACACCTTC
CDR3 protein: CASSDSTGAEGYTF

CDR3 length: 15
clone size: NA
D gene: TRBD2
V gene: TRBV4-2
J gene: TRBJ2-3
CDR3 DNA: TGTGCCAGCAGCCAATTAAGCGGGAGCGCAGATACGCAGTATTTT
CDR3 protein: CASSQLSGSADTQYF

CDR3 length: 15
clone size: few
D gene: NA
V gene: TRBV9
J gene: TRBJ2-6
CDR3 DNA: TGTGCCAGCAGCGTATCCGGGACTGGGGCCAACGTCCTGACTTTC
CDR3 protein: CASSVSGTGANVLTF

CDR3 length: 14
clone size: few
D gene: NA
V gene: TRBV5-1
J gene: TRBJ2-7
CDR3 DNA: TGCGCCAGCAGCCTTGCTGGAGGGTTAAACGAGCAGTACTTC
CDR3 protein: CASSLAGGLNEQYF

CDR3 length: 13
clone size: many
D gene: NA
V gene: TRBV9
J gene: TRBJ1-2
CDR3 DNA: TGTGCCAGCAGCGTAGGACTAACGGGCGGCTACACCTTC
CDR3 protein: CASSVGLTGGYTF

CDR3 length: 14
clone size: many
D gene: TRBD1
V gene: TRBV12-3/TRBV12-4
J gene: TRBJ2-5
CDR3 DNA: TGTGCCAGCAGTTTATTCAGGGGGAAAGAGACCCAGTACTTC
CDR3 protein: CASSLFRGKETQYF

CDR3 length: 16
clone size: many
D gene: NA
V gene: TRBV4-1
J gene: TRBJ2-7
CDR3 DNA: TGCGCCAGCAGCCGATGGCAGGGCCGGAGCTCCTACGAGCAGTACTTC
CDR3 protein: CASSRWQGRSSYEQYF

CDR3 length: 12
clone size: many
D gene: NA
V gene: TRBV10-3
J gene: TRBJ2-5
CDR3 DNA: TGTGCCATCAGTGGGGATAGGGGCCATCCGTACTTC
CDR3 protein: CAISGDRGHPYF

CDR3 length: 15
clone size: many
D gene: NA
V gene: TRBV12-3/TRBV12-4
J gene: TRBJ1-5
CDR3 DNA: TGTGCCAGCAGTTGGAAGGCCCAAGGCAATCAGCCCCAGCATTTT
CDR3 protein: CASSWKAQGNQPQHF

CDR3 length: 16
clone size: many
D gene: TRBD1
V gene: TRBV7-3
J gene: TRBJ2-2
CDR3 DNA: TGTGCCAGCAGCTCTACAGGGGGCGGTACGGCCGGGGAGCTGTTTTTT
CDR3 protein: CASSSTGGGTAGELFF

CDR3 length: 21
clone size: few
D gene: TRBD1
V gene: TRBV4-1
J gene: TRBJ2-7
CDR3 DNA: TGCGCCAGCAGCCAGGGAAACAGGAGGGAGCGGCAGGGGGCGGACTGGAACGAGCAGTACTTC
CDR3 protein: CASSQGNRRERQGADWNEQYF

CDR3 length: 12
clone size: many
D gene: NA
V gene: TRBV29-1
J gene: TRBJ1-1
CDR3 DNA: TGCAGCGTTGATGGGACGGGCTTTGAAGCTTTCTTT
CDR3 protein: CSVDGTGFEAFF

CDR3 length: 12
clone size: NA
D gene: NA
V gene: TRBV7-2
J gene: TRBJ1-2
CDR3 DNA: TGTGCCAGCAGCTTAGTCGGGAGGAGCTACACCTTC
CDR3 protein: CASSLVGRSYTF

CDR3 length: 10
clone size: many
D gene: NA
V gene: TRBV19
J gene: TRBJ2-7
CDR3 DNA: TGTGCCAGTAGGCATTACGAGCAGTACTTC
CDR3 protein: CASRHYEQYF

CDR3 length: 13
clone size: many
D gene: NA
V gene: TRBV20-1
J gene: TRBJ1-6
CDR3 DNA: TGCAGTGCTCATCGGGGTACGAATTCACCCCTCCACTTT
CDR3 protein: CSAHRGTNSPLHF

CDR3 length: 14
clone size: many
D gene: NA
V gene: TRBV7-9
J gene: TRBJ1-5
CDR3 DNA: TGTGCCAGCAGCTTAGACGGGTGGAATCAGCCCCAGCATTTT
CDR3 protein: CASSLDGWNQPQHF

CDR3 length: 21
clone size: NA
D gene: TRBD2
V gene: TRBV20-1
J gene: TRBJ2-1
CDR3 DNA: TGCAGTGCTAGAGATAATTCTCTCAGCGGGGGGCCCGGCGACCTCTACAATGAGCAGTTCTTC
CDR3 protein: CSARDNSLSGGPGDLYNEQFF

CDR3 length: 15
clone size: NA
D gene: TRBD2
V gene: TRBV11-2
J gene: TRBJ2-7
CDR3 DNA: TGTGCCAGCAACCCGACTAGCGGGGAGAGCCCCGAGCAGTACTTC
CDR3 protein: CASNPTSGESPEQYF

CDR3 length: 11
clone size: many
D gene: NA
V gene: TRBV20-1
J gene: TRBJ1-5
CDR3 DNA: TGCAGTGCTAGAGGAGGGGCCGCGGAGCATTTT
CDR3 protein: CSARGGAAEHF

CDR3 length: 16
clone size: many
D gene: NA
V gene: TRBV4-1
J gene: TRBJ2-5
CDR3 DNA: TGCGCCAGCAGCCAACCGGTCGGGGTGGACCAAGAGACCCAGTACTTC
CDR3 protein: CASSQPVGVDQETQYF

CDR3 length: 19
clone size: many
D gene: TRBD2
V gene: TRBV12-3/TRBV12-4
J gene: TRBJ2-3
CDR3 DNA: TGTGCCAGCAGTGAAACCGGGACTAGCGGGGGGGCCTGGACAGATACGCAGTATTTT
CDR3 protein: CASSETGTSGGAWTDTQYF

CDR3 length: 15
clone size: many
D gene: NA
V gene: TRBV9
J gene: TRBJ2-3
CDR3 DNA: TGTGCCAGCAGCGTAAGCGGAGCTAGCACAGATACGCAGTATTTT
CDR3 protein: CASSVSGASTDTQYF

CDR3 length: 14
clone size: NA
D gene: NA
V gene: TRBV14
J gene: TRBJ2-5
CDR3 DNA: TGTGCCAGCAGCCAAGCCCTAGCGAGCAAGACCCAGTACTTC
CDR3 protein: CASSQALASKTQYF